This T cell receptor (beta chain) was sequenced during a study of radiation and T cells in renal cell carcinoma. This clone was counted a single time. Indicated time point: blood 2 weeks post-SBRT. Treatment denoted: 15 Gy SBRT to primary tumor, nephrectomy 4 weeks later. After SBRT, blood was collected at 2 and 4 weeks, plus baseline. TCRdb's copy holds only in-frame clones and misses some; the assay was immunoSEQ multiplex PCR. The sample yields some 150,000 clones, roughly 89% seen once. The sequence derives from a woman between 45 and 60 years old with renal cell carcinoma. Here the sequenced sample was blood, taken from a patient whose treatment included radiotherapy and nephrectomy.

The CDR3 sequence is CASSSVWGYTF. The DNA of the CDR3 is TGTGCCAGCAGCTCGGTATGGGGCTACACCTTC. J is TRBJ1-2 and V is TRBV5-4; D not certain. The CDR3 runs to 11 residues. V was shortened by 3 bases and J by 8 bases, with 8 bases between the two germline ends. CDR1 and CDR2 from the germline V gene are SGHNT and YYREEE (reference sequence). The variable domain in full, with the rest retrieved from reference TRBV5-4 and TRBJ1-2, is ETGVTQSPTHLIKTRGQQVTLRCSSQSGHNTVSWYQQALGQGPQFIFQYYREEENGRGNFPPRFSGLQFPNYSSELNVNALELDDSALYLCASSSVWGYTFGSGTRLTVV.